Here is one TCR beta chain with its context. Its target is not known. The entry originates in a study of T cell responses to AZD1222 COVID-19 vaccine. Study-level points and caveats: Donors in the cohort were predominantly white British and more often female, and clonal diversity was possibly underestimated. Among vaccine-associated CD4 TCRs, coverage spanned spike, with dominance at 160-218 and 743-854. Seropositive status at baseline applied to only a handful of AZD1222 recipients. Variant regions that are unmutated are reportedly the target of nearly half of spike-specific TCRs.

V was clipped by 0 bases and J by 6 bases; unmatched bases: 8. This CDR3 has 15 amino acids. Germline loops: CDR1 SGHRS, CDR2 YFSETQ. Produced via immunoSEQ multiplex PCR; TCRdb's table is partial and in-frame only. The sample lists about 140,000 clones, more than 85% occurring once. This clonotype originated in an adult who had recovered from COVID-19. The chain links TRBV5-1 to TRBJ1-2, with TRBD1 matching over 7 bases. The source material was peripheral blood, sampled after recovery from COVID-19. CDR3 coding DNA: TGCGCCAGCAGCTTGGAGGGCAGGGGGGAGGATGGCTACACCTTC. Translated, it gives CASSLEGRGEDGYTF. The full variable domain, rest sourced from reference TRBV5-1 and TRBJ1-2, is KAGVTQTPRYLIKTRGQQVTLSCSPISGHRSVSWYQQTPGQGLQFLFEYFSETQRNKGNFPGRFSGRQFSNSRSEMNVSTLELGDSALYLCASSLEGRGEDGYTFGSGTRLTVV.